These T cell receptor beta chains were read from a single sample in a study of graft-versus-host responses after intestinal transplantation. These receptors have no known antigen. Some clones are missing from TCRdb's copy, which holds only in-frame ones; the method was immunoSEQ multiplex PCR. The profile shows around 110,000 clones, about nine tenths of them singletons. The starting material was unstimulated CD4+ T cells sorted from spleen or lymph node cells, obtained before intestinal transplant. The receptors shown here come from a human donor who received an intestinal transplant. Both conserved end residues are part of each CDR3. D genes are given only for firm matches. Size is stated for part of the rows, as once, few or many counts, or as a class when the clone is expanded.

V,J,D,size,CDR3,DNA
TRBV10-3,TRBJ2-5,TRBD2,NA,CAISSGLAWETQYF,TGTGCCATCAGTTCGGGACTAGCATGGGAGACCCAGTACTTC
TRBV27,TRBJ1-1,NA,NA,CASRETGTTNTEAFF,TGTGCCAGCAGGGAGACCGGGACAACGAACACTGAAGCTTTCTTT
TRBV11-2,TRBJ2-1,NA,NA,CASSLGAGRNNEQFF,TGTGCCAGCAGCTTAGGGGCAGGGCGGAACAATGAGCAGTTCTTC
TRBV19,TRBJ2-2,NA,NA,CASSIDFRGSNTGELFF,TGTGCCAGTAGTATAGACTTCAGGGGTTCGAACACCGGGGAGCTGTTTTTT
TRBV19,TRBJ2-7,TRBD2,NA,CASSIDGTSGSYEQYF,TGTGCCAGTAGTATAGATGGGACTAGCGGGTCCTACGAGCAGTACTTC
TRBV4-3,TRBJ2-5,TRBD1,few,CASSQEIGTGYKTQYF,TGCGCCAGCAGCCAAGAAATCGGGACAGGGTATAAGACCCAGTACTTC
TRBV11-3,TRBJ2-2,TRBD1,NA,CASSAGQGRVAGELFF,TGTGCCAGCAGTGCTGGACAGGGTAGGGTTGCCGGGGAGCTGTTTTTT
TRBV28,TRBJ1-3,TRBD1,NA,CVSSSQGAWGNTIYF,TGTGTCAGCAGTTCGCAGGGGGCGTGGGGAAACACCATATATTTT
TRBV5-1,TRBJ1-2,TRBD1,NA,CASSLLTGVNYGYTF,TGCGCCAGCAGCTTGCTCACAGGGGTCAACTATGGCTACACCTTC
TRBV14,TRBJ1-4,NA,NA,CASSQGGLGEKLFF,TGTGCCAGCAGCCAAGGCGGTCTGGGTGAAAAACTGTTTTTT
TRBV7-2,TRBJ2-1,TRBD2,once,CASSYLKTSGTYNEQFF,TGTGCCAGCAGCTACCTGAAGACTAGCGGGACCTACAATGAGCAGTTCTTC
TRBV12-5,TRBJ1-5,NA,once,CASGLVGTNQPQHF,TGTGCTAGTGGTTTGGTAGGGACAAATCAGCCCCAGCATTTT
TRBV6-1,TRBJ2-5,NA,NA,CASIEGNQETQYF,TGTGCCAGCATAGAGGGAAACCAAGAGACCCAGTACTTC
TRBV11-2,TRBJ2-5,TRBD2,NA,CASSTSGGTLETQYF,TGTGCCAGCAGCACTAGCGGGGGAACCCTAGAGACCCAGTACTTC
TRBV4-3,TRBJ1-2,TRBD1,few,CASSQEIDRAGGYTF,TGCGCCAGCAGCCAAGAAATAGACAGGGCGGGCGGCTACACCTTC
TRBV2,TRBJ2-7,NA,NA,CASRGPGSYEQYF,TGTGCCAGCAGGGGGCCCGGGAGCTACGAGCAGTACTTC
TRBV5-1,TRBJ1-2,NA,few,CASSFSGGNNYGYTF,TGCGCCAGCAGCTTCAGCGGGGGCAATAACTATGGCTACACCTTC
TRBV2,TRBJ1-5,TRBD1,NA,CASRDTGTGVSNQPQHF,TGTGCCAGCAGAGATACCGGGACAGGGGTAAGCAATCAGCCCCAGCATTTT
TRBV19,TRBJ1-3,NA,NA,CATRIAAGNTIYF,TGTGCCACCAGGATCGCCGCTGGAAACACCATATATTTT
TRBV28,TRBJ1-4,NA,NA,CASSSRGLRSEKLFF,TGTGCCAGCAGTTCTCGGGGTCTTCGGAGTGAAAAACTGTTTTTT
TRBV5-1,TRBJ2-3,TRBD1,NA,CASSSGQGGTDTQYF,TGCGCCAGCAGCTCGGGACAGGGAGGCACAGATACGCAGTATTTT
TRBV7-9,TRBJ2-3,TRBD2,NA,CASSFGTGTSGIGSTQYF,TGTGCCAGCAGCTTCGGGACCGGGACTAGCGGGATAGGGAGTACGCAGTATTTT
TRBV4-2,TRBJ1-2,NA,once,CASSQDVATNYGYTF,TGTGCCAGCAGCCAAGATGTGGCCACTAACTATGGCTACACCTTC
TRBV7-2,TRBJ1-2,TRBD1,NA,CASSPDRDSGYTF,TGTGCCAGCAGCCCAGACAGGGACTCTGGCTACACCTTC
TRBV19,TRBJ2-6,NA,NA,CASTRSGANVLTF,TGTGCCAGTACGCGGTCTGGGGCCAACGTCCTGACTTTC
TRBV7-6,TRBJ2-7,TRBD2,once,CASSPQLAGGVYEQYF,TGTGCCAGCAGCCCACAACTAGCGGGGGGGGTGTACGAGCAGTACTTC
TRBV19,TRBJ1-1,NA,NA,CASSMMGRGNTEAFF,TGTGCCAGTAGTATGATGGGGAGAGGGAACACTGAAGCTTTCTTT
TRBV28,TRBJ2-2,TRBD2,NA,CASSRTSGRGELFF,TGTGCCAGCAGTCGGACTAGCGGGAGAGGGGAGCTGTTTTTT
TRBV2,TRBJ1-2,TRBD1,once,CASGLTGSAGYTF,TGTGCCAGCGGCCTGACAGGGAGCGCCGGCTACACCTTC
TRBV30,TRBJ1-3,NA,NA,CAWSADGSGNTIYF,TGTGCCTGGAGTGCAGATGGCTCTGGAAACACCATATATTTT
TRBV15,TRBJ1-1,NA,NA,CATSRSPGEEAFF,TGTGCCACCAGCAGGTCCCCGGGAGAAGAAGCTTTCTTT
TRBV6-1,TRBJ1-2,NA,NA,CASTPGLRGDYGYTF,TGTGCCAGCACTCCTGGGCTCAGGGGCGACTATGGCTACACCTTC
TRBV5-4,TRBJ1-1,NA,NA,CASSLRGSRTEAFF,TGTGCCAGCAGCTTGCGGGGGAGTCGGACTGAAGCTTTCTTT
TRBV13,TRBJ1-2,TRBD1,NA,CASSSPGGGYTF,TGTGCCAGCAGCTCCCCAGGGGGAGGCTACACCTTC
TRBV7-9,TRBJ2-7,NA,NA,CASSRRGVGSSYEQYF,TGTGCCAGCAGCCGACGCGGGGTAGGGAGCTCCTACGAGCAGTACTTC
TRBV7-9,TRBJ2-3,TRBD2,once,CASIKAGGPSDTQYF,TGTGCCAGCATCAAAGCGGGGGGGCCATCAGATACGCAGTATTTT
TRBV7-2,TRBJ1-1,TRBD1,NA,CASSPDRMNTEAFF,TGTGCCAGCAGCCCGGACAGGATGAACACTGAAGCTTTCTTT
TRBV27,TRBJ2-7,TRBD1,once,CASSYGQGAHEQYF,TGTGCCAGCAGTTACGGACAGGGGGCCCACGAGCAGTACTTC
TRBV28,TRBJ2-2,NA,NA,CASIGSNTGELFF,TGTGCCAGCATCGGGTCGAACACCGGGGAGCTGTTTTTT
TRBV29-1,TRBJ1-1,TRBD1,NA,CSAGTGSSEAFF,TGCAGCGCAGGGACAGGGAGTAGCGAAGCTTTCTTT